A selection of T cell receptor beta chains follows, all from one sample in a study of blood T cell repertoires in COVID-19. Generated by immunoSEQ multiplex PCR, the TCRdb table keeps only in-frame clones and is missing some. The sample lists roughly 140,000 clones; approximately 80% were seen once. The specimen was PBMCs or T cells enriched from blood (not recorded which). These receptors all stem from a man in his forties or fifties in a cohort exposed to, infected with or recovered from COVID-19 (not recorded which). CDR3s include the opening cysteine and the closing phenylalanine or tryptophan. Fields, in order: V gene, J gene, CDR3 protein.

>TRBV4-3|TRBJ1-3
CASSQEISSGNTIYF
>TRBV9|TRBJ2-1
CASSVGDGSFYNEQFF
>TRBV27|TRBJ1-6
CASRPQGQASPLHF
>TRBV18|TRBJ1-5
CASSTGTNLNQPQHF
>TRBV4-3|TRBJ2-3
CASSQDFSTDTQYF
>TRBV5-1|TRBJ2-7
CASSLQGPYEQYF
>TRBV11-2|TRBJ2-6
CASRGTQGYWGANVLTF
>TRBV6-6|TRBJ2-7
CASSTGQGGEQYF
>TRBV5-8|TRBJ2-5
CASSLNRWGTGTYQETQYF
>TRBV29-1|TRBJ1-3
CSVEDPRGLASGNTIYF
>TRBV5-5|TRBJ2-6
CASGQGAQGANVLTF
>TRBV7-8|TRBJ2-5
CASSLAHSSQETQYF
>TRBV18|TRBJ2-3
CASSPLAGETDTQYF
>TRBV6-5|TRBJ2-7
CASNPGLKAYEQYF
>TRBV24-1|TRBJ2-2
CATRGQANTGELFF
>TRBV7-2|TRBJ2-5
CASSLASGGAQETQYF
>TRBV27|TRBJ2-4
CASSPGLAGEGENIQYF
>TRBV9|TRBJ2-1
CASSVGSLSSNEQFF